This is a list of T cell receptor beta chains from one sample in a study of blood T cell repertoires in COVID-19. The repertoire was sequenced with immunoSEQ multiplex PCR; TCRdb's copy has only in-frame clones and lacks some. The sample holds around 250,000 clones, about 87% seen once. Sequencing used PBMCs or T cells enriched from blood (not recorded which). The receptors originated from a woman in her thirties or forties who had been exposed to COVID-19. The CDR3 runs from the conserved cysteine through the conserved F or W. Each record gives: CDR3 DNA, CDR3 protein, D gene, CDR3 length, clone size, J gene, V gene. D genes are given only for firm matches. Part of the rows lack a size; the others show once, few, many or a class for expanded clones.

TGTGCCAGCAGTTGGCGGGGCGAGGAGGGCTACACCTTC	CASSWRGEEGYTF	-	13	-	TRBJ1-2	TRBV27
TGTGCCAGCAGTTTTTGGGTGGGGGGGAAGAACGAGCAGTACTTC	CASSFWVGGKNEQYF	TRBD2	15	-	TRBJ2-7	TRBV27
TGTGCCACCAGCAGAGATTTGCAGGGGGCATCACCCCTCCACTTT	CATSRDLQGASPLHF	TRBD1	15	few	TRBJ1-6	TRBV15
TGTGCCAGCAGTATCTATCCCAATCAGCCCCAGCATTTT	CASSIYPNQPQHF	-	13	-	TRBJ1-5	TRBV19
TGTGCCACCAGTGATTTTGGACAGGACCTCTATGGCTACACCTTC	CATSDFGQDLYGYTF	TRBD1	15	-	TRBJ1-2	TRBV24-1
TGTGCCAGCAGCGTAGAGGGGAACAGGGGAAATTCACCCCTCCACTTT	CASSVEGNRGNSPLHF	TRBD1	16	-	TRBJ1-6	TRBV9
TGTGCCAGCAGCTTAGTAGGGGGCGCTGGAAACACCATATATTTT	CASSLVGGAGNTIYF	TRBD1	15	-	TRBJ1-3	TRBV11-3
TGTGCCATCAGTGAGTCGGGCGGCAGCGGGGGGACTGAAGCTTTCTTT	CAISESGGSGGTEAFF	-	16	-	TRBJ1-1	TRBV10-3
TGTGCCAGCAGCCGGACTAGAAGCTCCTACAATGAGCAGTTCTTC	CASSRTRSSYNEQFF	TRBD2	15	-	TRBJ2-1	TRBV5-1
TGTGCCAGCAGCTTGGTCGGGGAAGTCAGTGAAAAACTGTTTTTT	CASSLVGEVSEKLFF	-	15	-	TRBJ1-4	TRBV5-6
TGTGCCAGTAGTTGGGGCCTTCCCAGCAATCAGCCCCAGCATTTT	CASSWGLPSNQPQHF	-	15	-	TRBJ1-5	TRBV19